The clone carrying this T cell receptor beta chain showed up just a few times. Its specificity is not known. CDR1 is MNHEY and CDR2 is SVGAGI in the germline V gene. This CDR3 comprises 17 residues. With V trimmed by 2 bases and J by 9 bases, 15 bases remained unmatched. The sample belongs to a study of post-analysis software for immune sequencing data. General study points: In patients, TRBV5-6, TRBV5-1 and TRBV20-1 belonged to four or five TRBV segments found more frequently than in controls. The authors found that F measure strongly co-clustered same-batch samples.

Prepared TCR beta cDNA libraries contained unique molecular identifiers. TCRdb recomputed calls from the PCR reads with MiXCR, one row per CDR3 protein. The sample lists over 300,000 distinct CDR3 sequences, around 37% occurring once. J is TRBJ2-1 and V is TRBV6-5, with TRBD2 matching 8 bases. This TCR came from a girl aged 5 to 17 with multiple sclerosis. The sample consisted of blood. As DNA, the CDR3 is TGTGCCAGCAGTTACCCAACCGGGGGGGCGGCGGGGGCTGAGCAGTTCTTC. Protein: CASSYPTGGAAGAEQFF.